These 18 T cell receptor beta chains came from one sample sequenced in a study of T cell repertoires in cytomegalovirus infection. These receptors' targets are unknown. TCRdb redid the calling of the reads with MiXCR, one entry per CDR3 protein. The sample has about 180,000 distinct CDR3 sequences, about a fifth seen once. This sample comprised CD8+ T cells from cultured PBMCs, obtained from culture after CMV antigen stimulation. Every receptor here comes from a human donor in good health (CMV status not recorded). Some clones in this sample may be carry-over from other donors' samples.

The chain links TRBV7-8 to TRBJ2-7, with D perhaps matching TRBD1 (5 bases). CDR3 length: 17 residues. Germline CDR1 is SGHVS and CDR2 is FQNEAQ. Trimming stripped 0 bases from V and 2 bases from J, with 17 bases between. CDR3 sequence reads: CASSLASSAGYPYEQYF. CDR3 DNA: TGTGCCAGCAGCTTAGCGAGTTCGGCAGGGTACCCCTACGAGCAGTACTTC.

As for this clonotype: The junction differs from germline at one of its ends, possibly a read error. The chain uses TRBV12-3 or TRBV12-4 and TRBJ2-4; TRBD1 aligns across 7 bases. The length of the CDR3 is 15 residues. CDR3 sequence reads: CASRPTGSAKNSQYF. DNA for the CDR3: TGTGCCAGCAGGCCGACAGGGAGTGCCAAAAACAGTCAGTACTTC.

This clonotype was detected a few times. The chain couples TRBV19 to TRBJ2-5; 11 bases match TRBD1. Unmatched junction bases numbered 5, after V lost 7 bases and J lost 4 bases. The V gene's germline CDR1 is LNHDA and CDR2 SQIVND (reference sequence). The CDR3 totals 14 residues. The CDR3 reads CASTPGTGGETQYF. CDR3 sequence (DNA): TGTGCCAGTACCCCCGGGACAGGGGGAGAGACCCAGTACTTC.

The gene calls are TRBV12-3 or TRBV12-4 and TRBJ1-1; D call uncertain. This CDR3 has 13 residues. V lost 7 bases and J 0 bases, leaving 9 bases between the germline ends. The DNA of the CDR3 is TGTGCCAGCACGGGCAACATGAACACTGAAGCTTTCTTT. Its translation: CASTGNMNTEAFF.

There are a few counts of this clonotype. This rearrangement joins TRBV12-5 to TRBJ1-2, with 8 bases matching TRBD1. Losses at the gene ends were 0 bases for V and 0 bases for J; bases not matched to a gene: 15. The germline gives CDR1 LGHNT, CDR2 FRNRAP. The CDR3 covers 20 residues. The CDR3 spells CASGLVFPDRARQANYGYTF. For the CDR3, the DNA is TGTGCTAGTGGTTTGGTTTTCCCGGACAGGGCAAGGCAAGCTAACTATGGCTACACCTTC.

The gene calls are TRBV6-2 or TRBV6-3 and TRBJ2-7; no clear D. CDR1 is MNHEY and CDR2 is SVGEGT in the germline V gene. The ends were cut back, 0 bases at V and 3 bases at J, with 12 bases in the middle. The CDR3 covers 15 residues. In DNA form, the CDR3 reads TGTGCCAGCAGTTACTCCGTCAGCACTCGCTACGAGCAGTACTTC. It codes for CASSYSVSTRYEQYF.

This clonotype was picked up a small number of times. The chain uses TRBV7-9 and TRBJ2-7, with D unresolved. This CDR3 has 15 amino acids. Trimming removed 4 bases from V and 3 bases from J, with 16 bases in between. Per germline, CDR1 SEHNR and CDR2 FQNEAQ (reference sequence). CDR3 protein: CASSSTPLTIYEQYF. As DNA, the CDR3 is TGTGCCAGCAGCTCTACTCCACTGACAATCTACGAGCAGTACTTC.

V gene TRBV13 combines with J gene TRBJ2-2; 11 positions agree with TRBD1. The V gene end was trimmed by 3 bases and the J gene end by 4 bases; junction bases not matched to a gene: 4. Per the germline V gene, CDR1 is PRHDT and CDR2 is FYEKMQ (reference sequence). The CDR3 extends over 16 amino acids. CDR3 in DNA: TGTGCCAGCAGCTTCGGACAGGGGGCTTTCACCGGGGAGCTGTTTTTT. Translation: CASSFGQGAFTGELFF.

The rearrangement links TRBV10-3 to TRBJ2-3, with D maybe TRBD1 (5 bases). Germline V gene data show CDR1 as ENHRY and CDR2 as SYGVKD. The CDR3 has 15 amino acids. Deletions cut 0 bases from V and 2 bases from J, with 9 bases between. The DNA for the CDR3 is TGTGCCATCAGTGAGTCGTTCAGGGACACAGATACGCAGTATTTT. Amino acid sequence: CAISESFRDTDTQYF.

This chain connects TRBV11-2 to TRBJ2-5; D may be TRBD1 or TRBD2 (7 bases each). CDR1 and CDR2 (germline): SGHAT, FQNNGV. V gave up 5 bases and J gave up 5 bases, with 21 bases separating them. The CDR3 has 16 amino acids. The CDR3 is CASSQGGGGMRETQYF. The DNA for the CDR3 is TGTGCCAGCAGCCAGGGGGGCGGGGGTATGCGGGAGACCCAGTACTTC. Supplemented by reference TRBV11-2 and TRBJ2-5, the full variable domain reads EAGVAQSPRYKIIEKRQSVAFWCNPISGHATLYWYQQILGQGPKLLIQFQNNGVVDDSQLPKDRFSAERLKGVDSTLKIQPAKLEDSAVYLCASSQGGGGMRETQYFGPGTRLLVL.

V and J are TRBV7-8 and TRBJ2-1; D tentatively reads TRBD1 or TRBD2 (5 bases each). V was cut by 4 bases and J by 8 bases, with 21 bases left in between. The CDR3 runs 16 residues. Per germline, CDR1 SGHVS and CDR2 FQNEAQ. Here the CDR3 reads CASSWDGPLAVDEQFF. The CDR3 DNA reads TGTGCCAGCAGCTGGGACGGACCCCTTGCGGTCGATGAGCAGTTCTTC. The whole variable domain, filled in from reference TRBV7-8 and TRBJ2-1, reads GAGVSQSPRYKVAKRGQDVALRCDPISGHVSLFWYQQALGQGPEFLTYFQNEAQLDKSGLPSDRFFAERPEGSVSTLKIQRTQQEDSAVYLCASSWDGPLAVDEQFFGPGTRLTVL.

CDR3 in amino acids: CASMEVGGIETQYF. The CDR3 DNA is TGTGCCAGCATGGAGGTGGGGGGCATAGAGACCCAGTACTTC. The chain combines TRBV12-3 or TRBV12-4 with TRBJ2-5; D tentatively fits TRBD1 or TRBD2 (6 bases each). This CDR3 comprises 14 residues. V was trimmed by 7 bases and J by 4 bases, leaving 16 bases between them.

This sequence joins TRBV4-1 and TRBJ2-5; 9 bases align to TRBD1. Trimming cost V 4 bases and J 5 bases; bases outside gene matches: 8. CDR3 size: 15 residues. Germline assignment: CDR1 MGHRA and CDR2 YSYEKL. This CDR3 is CASSPRQGVPETQYF. As DNA, the CDR3 is TGCGCCAGCAGCCCTCGACAGGGGGTGCCCGAGACCCAGTACTTC.

This clonotype appeared a few times. The chain is built from TRBV7-2 and TRBJ1-5; unclear D gene. This CDR3 region has 15 residues. The germline gives CDR1 SGHTA, CDR2 FQGNSA. Trimming shortened V by 4 bases and J by 4 bases, and 14 bases separated the two germline ends. CDR3 residues: CASSSRFETNQPQHF. CDR3 in DNA: TGTGCCAGCAGCTCCCGCTTCGAAACGAATCAGCCCCAGCATTTT.

This chain joins TRBV4-1 and TRBJ1-1; 7 nucleotides line up with TRBD1. CDR1 MGHRA and CDR2 YSYEKL come from the germline V gene. The CDR3 is made up of 16 amino acids. Losses at the gene ends were 3 bases for V and 11 bases for J; bases not matched to a gene: 18. CDR3 amino acids: CASSHVMGRDSLHAFF. The CDR3 DNA reads TGCGCCAGCAGCCATGTAATGGGGCGGGACAGCTTACACGCTTTCTTT.

This chain uses TRBV7-9 with TRBJ2-3; D remains unclear. The V and J ends lost 2 bases and 6 bases respectively, with 6 bases between them. The V gene's germline CDR1 is SEHNR and CDR2 FQNEAQ (reference sequence). There are 12 residues in the CDR3. The CDR3: CASSLYKDTQYF. The CDR3 DNA reads as TGTGCCAGCAGCTTATACAAGGATACGCAGTATTTT.

This clonotype was picked up a small number of times. The chain couples TRBV12-3 or TRBV12-4 to TRBJ2-5; maybe TRBD1 (5 bases). The V gene lost 8 bases and the J gene lost 4 bases, with 17 bases spanning the gap. The CDR3 contains 14 residues. The CDR3 spells CASLPQGGRETQYF. CDR3 bases: TGTGCCAGCCTTCCGCAGGGCGGAAGAGAGACCCAGTACTTC.

The V gene is TRBV6-2 or TRBV6-3, the J gene TRBJ2-1, with 8 bases lining up with TRBD2. The V gene's germline CDR1 is MNHEY and CDR2 SVGEGT. The CDR3 spans 15 residues. The trim removed 6 bases at V and 7 bases at J, leaving 11 bases unmatched. In nucleotides, the CDR3 is TGTGCCAGCAGAAGGGGCGGGGGGTCCGTAAATGAGCAGTTCTTC. The encoded protein is CASRRGGGSVNEQFF.